A selection of T cell receptor beta chains follows, all from one sample in a study of blood T cell repertoires in COVID-19. Repertoires were generated with immunoSEQ multiplex PCR, while TCRdb's copy carries only in-frame clones and drops some. The profile shows 150,000 to 200,000 clones, approximately 80% of them singletons. Sequencing was carried out using PBMCs or T cells enriched from blood (not recorded which). These receptors all come from a man in his forties or fifties who had recovered from COVID-19. Each CDR3 is given with its conserved first and last residue. D genes are given only for firm matches. The size entry is marked missing in some rows and otherwise reads once, few, many or a size class.

D gene	CDR3 length	V gene	J gene	clone size	CDR3 protein	CDR3 DNA
NA	13	TRBV2	TRBJ1-2	NA	CASSEQATYGYTF	TGTGCCAGCAGTGAACAGGCTACCTATGGCTACACCTTC
TRBD1	17	TRBV14	TRBJ2-5	NA	CASSQDTWTGWGETQYF	TGTGCCAGCAGCCAAGATACGTGGACAGGGTGGGGAGAGACCCAGTACTTC
TRBD1	15	TRBV18	TRBJ1-5	NA	CASSPRGTGVQPQHF	TGTGCCAGCTCACCACGCGGGACAGGGGTTCAGCCCCAGCATTTT
TRBD1	14	TRBV5-4	TRBJ1-1	NA	CASSYRQGNTEAFF	TGTGCCAGCAGCTATAGACAGGGAAACACTGAAGCTTTCTTT
NA	13	TRBV11-2	TRBJ1-5	NA	CASSRNRDQPQHF	TGTGCCAGCAGCCGAAACAGAGATCAGCCCCAGCATTTT
NA	15	TRBV6-5	TRBJ2-4	NA	CASSYSAQGQNIQYF	TGTGCCAGCAGTTACTCCGCACAGGGTCAAAACATTCAGTACTTC
NA	16	TRBV7-9	TRBJ1-3	NA	CASSPKRSGVRNTIYF	TGTGCCAGCAGCCCCAAGAGGTCAGGGGTGCGGAACACCATATATTTT
TRBD2	15	TRBV6-5	TRBJ2-1	NA	CASSLSGDSYNEQFF	TGTGCCAGCAGTCTCAGCGGGGACTCCTACAATGAGCAGTTCTTC
NA	15	TRBV15	TRBJ1-3	NA	CATSPNAGAGNTIYF	TGTGCCACCAGCCCGAACGCGGGAGCTGGAAACACCATATATTTT
NA	13	TRBV30	TRBJ1-3	NA	CAWAWDTGNTIYF	TGTGCCTGGGCCTGGGACACTGGAAACACCATATATTTT
NA	13	TRBV19	TRBJ2-7	NA	CASRSAGAYEQYF	TGTGCCAGCCGATCGGCAGGGGCCTACGAGCAGTACTTC
NA	13	TRBV18	TRBJ1-6	NA	CASRDSMDSPLHF	TGTGCCAGTCGAGATAGTATGGATTCACCCCTCCACTTT
NA	15	TRBV7-9	TRBJ1-1	NA	CASSQRQDPNTEAFF	TGTGCCAGCAGCCAAAGACAGGACCCGAACACTGAAGCTTTCTTT
NA	13	TRBV7-3	TRBJ2-2	NA	CASSLVQSGELFF	TGTGCCAGCAGCTTAGTCCAATCCGGGGAGCTGTTTTTT
NA	15	TRBV15	TRBJ1-4	NA	CATSPRGGNNEKLFF	TGTGCCACCAGCCCCCGAGGAGGAAATAATGAAAAACTGTTTTTT
NA	15	TRBV18	TRBJ1-6	NA	CASSPVSTGESPLHF	TGTGCCAGCTCACCAGTCTCGACGGGGGAATCGCCCCTCCACTTT
TRBD1	16	TRBV9	TRBJ1-2	NA	CASSVAPTGEGSSYTF	TGTGCCAGCAGCGTAGCCCCGACAGGGGAGGGTTCAAGCTACACCTTC
NA	12	TRBV6-6	TRBJ2-3	NA	CASRSQADTQYF	TGTGCCAGCAGATCCCAGGCAGATACGCAGTATTTT
TRBD2	15	TRBV27	TRBJ2-7	NA	CASSLQRGASYEQYF	TGTGCCAGCAGTCTACAGCGGGGGGCTTCCTACGAGCAGTACTTC
TRBD1	15	TRBV28	TRBJ1-6	NA	CASISGTGKNSPLHF	TGTGCCAGCATCTCCGGGACAGGAAAAAATTCACCCCTCCACTTT
TRBD1	14	TRBV6-1	TRBJ2-7	NA	CASSEMTGASEQYF	TGTGCCAGCAGTGAGATGACAGGGGCGAGCGAGCAGTACTTC
NA	15	TRBV11-2	TRBJ1-1	NA	CASSLAEFMNTEAFF	TGTGCCAGCAGCTTAGCGGAGTTCATGAACACTGAAGCTTTCTTT
TRBD1	15	TRBV6-6	TRBJ1-4	NA	CASSTDRGGNEKLFF	TGTGCCAGCAGTACTGACAGGGGCGGTAATGAAAAACTGTTTTTT
NA	13	TRBV2	TRBJ1-1	NA	CASLTTLNTEAFF	TGTGCCAGCCTTACAACCTTAAACACTGAAGCTTTCTTT
NA	13	TRBV30	TRBJ1-1	NA	CACTRQVNTEAFF	TGTGCCTGTACAAGACAGGTTAACACTGAAGCTTTCTTT
TRBD1	15	TRBV28	TRBJ1-6	NA	CATSGQGLYNSPLHF	TGTGCCACCTCGGGACAGGGACTATATAATTCACCCCTCCACTTT
NA	16	TRBV4-2	TRBJ2-5	few	CASSQEEASIRETQYF	TGTGCCAGCAGCCAAGAGGAAGCTAGCATCCGGGAGACCCAGTACTTC
TRBD1	16	TRBV19	TRBJ2-3	NA	CASSSPGAGGSDTQYF	TGTGCCAGTAGCTCCCCAGGGGCAGGGGGCTCAGATACGCAGTATTTT
TRBD1	14	TRBV2	TRBJ2-2	once	CASWDRANTGELFF	TGTGCCAGCTGGGACAGAGCGAACACCGGGGAGCTGTTTTTT
TRBD2	18	TRBV7-6	TRBJ2-6	NA	CASSLAERGGVGANVLTF	TGTGCCAGCAGCTTAGCGGAGCGGGGGGGAGTGGGGGCCAACGTCCTGACTTTC
NA	14	TRBV5-1	TRBJ2-5	NA	CASSLYRAKETQYF	TGCGCCAGCAGCTTGTACAGGGCGAAGGAGACCCAGTACTTC
NA	14	TRBV11-2	TRBJ1-4	few	CASSAGLTNEKLFF	TGTGCCAGCAGCGCTGGCTTGACTAATGAAAAACTGTTTTTT
TRBD1	14	TRBV7-8	TRBJ2-7	NA	CASSSGTGNYEQYF	TGTGCCAGCAGCTCTGGGACAGGGAACTACGAGCAGTACTTC
NA	14	TRBV6-5	TRBJ1-1	NA	CASSYGRGSTEAFF	TGTGCCAGCAGTTACGGGCGTGGCAGCACTGAAGCTTTCTTT
TRBD2	15	TRBV27	TRBJ2-1	NA	CASNKRGSSYNEQFF	TGTGCCAGCAATAAGCGGGGCAGCTCCTACAATGAGCAGTTCTTC
NA	11	TRBV28	TRBJ2-7	NA	CASSSGSEQYF	TGTGCCAGCAGTTCCGGGTCCGAGCAGTACTTC
TRBD1	14	TRBV6-1	TRBJ1-1	NA	CASSERQGGTEAFF	TGTGCCAGCAGTGAACGACAGGGTGGCACTGAAGCTTTCTTT
NA	14	TRBV18	TRBJ2-1	NA	CASSPLGASNEQFF	TGTGCCAGCTCACCTCTGGGAGCAAGCAATGAGCAGTTCTTC
TRBD1	15	TRBV6-5	TRBJ2-2	NA	CASRNRGSNTGELFF	TGTGCCAGCAGGAACAGGGGGTCCAACACCGGGGAGCTGTTTTTT
NA	13	TRBV30	TRBJ2-7	NA	CAWNRVAGGEQYF	TGTGCCTGGAATCGAGTCGCAGGTGGCGAGCAGTACTTC
NA	19	TRBV13	TRBJ2-2	once	CASSLNVRGGGTNTGELFF	TGTGCCAGCAGCTTAAATGTTCGTGGGGGCGGAACGAACACCGGGGAGCTGTTTTTT
NA	15	TRBV19	TRBJ2-2	NA	CASSITRVYTGELFF	TGTGCCAGTAGTATAACCAGGGTTTACACCGGGGAGCTGTTTTTT
TRBD1	16	TRBV5-8	TRBJ1-2	NA	CASSLLGQGRSPGYTF	TGTGCCAGCAGCTTGTTGGGACAGGGAAGGTCTCCTGGCTACACCTTC
TRBD2	16	TRBV18	TRBJ2-7	NA	CASSPRILRGGHEQYF	TGTGCCAGCTCACCACGGATCTTGCGGGGGGGCCACGAGCAGTACTTC